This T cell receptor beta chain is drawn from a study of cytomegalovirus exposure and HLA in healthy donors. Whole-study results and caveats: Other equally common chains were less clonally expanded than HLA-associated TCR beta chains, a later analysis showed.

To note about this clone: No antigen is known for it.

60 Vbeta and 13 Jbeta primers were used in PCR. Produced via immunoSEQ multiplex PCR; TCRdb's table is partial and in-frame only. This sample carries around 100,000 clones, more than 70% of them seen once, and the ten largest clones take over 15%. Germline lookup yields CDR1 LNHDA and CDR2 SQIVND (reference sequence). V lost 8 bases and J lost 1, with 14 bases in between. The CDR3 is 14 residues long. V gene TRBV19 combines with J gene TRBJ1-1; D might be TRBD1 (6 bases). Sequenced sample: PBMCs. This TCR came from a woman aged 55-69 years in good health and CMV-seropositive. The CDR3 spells CASRRSGANTEAFF. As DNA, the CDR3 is TGTGCCAGTCGCAGATCAGGGGCGAACACTGAAGCTTTCTTT.